This T cell receptor (beta chain) was identified in a study of shared T cell receptors in the human thymus. From germline, CDR1 is LNHNV and CDR2 YYDKDF (reference sequence). V was trimmed by 0 bases and J by 4 bases, leaving 25 bases between them. The CDR3 runs to 21 residues. The method was immunoSEQ multiplex PCR; TCRdb's version includes in-frame clones alone and lacks a portion of them. The data show under 850,000 clones, approximately 88% seen once. This same sample was also part of a study on human thymus T cells. This second study notes: Reports from related research described highly overlapping thymic repertoires among unrelated individuals.

The sequence derives from a boy under two years old with a congenital heart defect. This chain joins TRBV15 and TRBJ2-6, with D possibly matching TRBD1 (5 bases). Source material: thymocytes. The CDR3 DNA reads as TGTGCCACCAGCAGAGAGGCCGCCTTCAGGGCCTCACATTCGGGGGCCAACGTCCTGACTTTC. Protein product: CATSREAAFRASHSGANVLTF.